This T cell receptor (beta chain) was observed in a study of monozygotic twins with inflammatory bowel disease. With about 15 and 9 cycles respectively, two nested PCRs were carried out on TCRalpha and TCRbeta cDNA. TCRdb re-called the 5' RACE reads; one entry per CDR3 protein, DNA not given. This table lists 190,000 or so distinct CDR3 sequences. The sequencing input was blood. The sequence came from a human donor with ulcerative colitis or Crohn's disease, or a healthy co-twin of an affected twin (not recorded which).

The CDR3: CASSPRLALRRTDTQYF. The chain employs TRBV18 and TRBJ2-3; TCRdb reports TRBD2, a call that lacks DNA to check it against. Germline lookup yields CDR1 KGHSH and CDR2 LQKENI. The CDR3 contains 17 residues.